The sequence of this TCR beta chain was determined in a study of T cell repertoires in cytomegalovirus infection. Germline V lookup: CDR1 SGHTA, CDR2 FQGNSA. V shed 0 bases and J shed 3 bases, with 9 bases lying between them. This CDR3 is built from 15 residues. Regarding this clonotype: Antigen specificity is unknown.

TCRdb recomputed calls from the reads with MiXCR, one row per CDR3 protein. Counted here are tens of thousands of distinct CDR3 sequences, about 22% occurring once; the ten biggest clones make up over 70%. The material sequenced was PBMCs, sequenced either directly or after in vitro stimulation (not recorded which). This chain links TRBV7-2 with TRBJ1-5; a possible D gene is TRBD1 (5 bases). The TCR comes from a human donor in good health (CMV status not recorded). Some clones in this sample may be carry-over from other donors' samples. The CDR3 region has the DNA TGTGCCAGCAGCTTAGCGGGACGCCTCAATCAGCCCCAGCATTTT. It encodes CASSLAGRLNQPQHF.